This paragraph covers one T cell receptor (beta chain) sequence. This clonotype has more than one count but fewer than ten. It has no known antigen specificity. No much larger clone is present one base from it, and per-base qualities are unavailable. Library method: 5' RACE. Data came from an Illumina Genome Analyzer IIx. The RNA-based TCR cDNA libraries were made using a previously described protocol that was modified in several ways. To prevent cross-contamination, barcodes specific to each sample were added to both ends of every TCR cDNA library during cDNA synthesis and amplification. The paper's data handling went like this. Each individual had between about 90,000 and nearly 550,000 identified clonotypes, and each library contained roughly 2 to 4 million CDR3-containing reads. Reads with improper barcode index combinations were discarded, and clonesets were then built for each library with the MiTCR software. While assembling CDR3 clonotypes, MiTCR corrected PCR and sequencing errors and either filtered or rescued low-quality reads. Artificial out-of-frame clonotypes were mapped to in-frame sequences, with one indel allowed in the CDR3, and then removed. Similarity in V and J gene usage between donors was calculated as the Jensen-Shannon divergence divided by the mean entropy. TCRdb trimmed the raw reads at Q25, called clones with MiXCR and kept productive beta chains. One record per CDR3 amino acid sequence lists the most common genes and DNA. The V and J calls were determined by TCRdb, not by the authors. A total of 300,000 to 450,000 distinct CDR3 sequences appear in this sample, about 28% of them only once. The ten top clones hold about 6% of the sample.

The CDR3 has 14 amino acids, counting the end cysteine and phenylalanine. The CDR3 DNA has 42 bases and is translated from base 1. The V and J ends are trimmed by 0 bases and 4 bases, leaving 10 bases between them. Taken from the germline V gene, the CDR1 and CDR2 loops are SGDLS and YYNGEE. The donors were six healthy women who made up three monozygous twin pairs. All three twin pairs had been raised together and were thought likely to have encountered the same vaccines and infectious agents. RNA was isolated from peripheral blood mononuclear cells and used to prepare TCR cDNA libraries. This record comes from a study of identical twins' blood T cells (dated by TCRdb to the early 2010s). For the wider study: The roughly 12 libraries, six for the alpha chain and six for the beta chain, together yielded 45 million to 50 million Illumina reads. Using next-generation sequencing, the study compared the TCR alpha and beta chain repertoires of three pairs of monozygous twins to assess how genetics influences repertoire formation.

General conclusions and limits of the study: V gene usage, even among non-selected out-of-frame TCRbeta clonotypes, was reported to be markedly more similar within twin pairs than between unrelated donors. Among the most abundant TCRbeta clonotypes, more CDR3 sequences were shared by each donor with her twin than with unrelated donors. Because the twins were raised together, environmental influences could not be ruled out as an explanation for the similarity between twins. How many CDR3 clonotypes two donors shared depended mainly on the product of their cloneset sizes, and the twins did not clearly stray from this trend. Validation by independent studies was stated to be required for the proposed role of the TCRalpha J segment in MHC recognition during thymic selection.

Recombination linked TRBV9 to TRBJ1-2; the D gene is unclear. The clonotype comes from a woman between 18 and 49 years old in good health. The sequenced sample was PBMCs. The nucleotide sequence is TGTGCCAGCAGCGTAGATGGTATTCCCTATGGCTACACCTTC. The encoded protein is CASSVDGIPYGYTF.